Listed here are 11 T cell receptor beta chains from one sample, sequenced in a study of CD8 T cells in Susac syndrome. RNA totalling roughly 0.45 to 1 ug underwent reverse transcription with random hexamers. TCRdb redid the calling of the immunoSEQ multiplex PCR reads with MiXCR, one entry per CDR3 protein. The sample has some 200,000 distinct CDR3 sequences, approximately 95% seen once; the top ten hold about 0.1%. The sequenced sample was CD4+ T cells from PBMCs. The source of these receptors is a human donor in good health.

The gene calls are TRBV9 and TRBJ2-7, with 10 bases fitting TRBD2. V was pared by 0 bases and J by 4 bases, with 4 bases of the junction left unmatched. The germline CDR1 and CDR2 sequences are SGDLS and YYNGEE. The CDR3 covers 15 residues. In DNA form, the CDR3 reads TGTGCCAGCAGCGTAGAGGGACTAGCGTATTACGAGCAGTACTTC. Translating it yields CASSVEGLAYYEQYF.

This chain connects TRBV28 to TRBJ2-7; unclear D gene. The CDR3 contains 14 residues. The V gene lost 2 bases and the J gene lost 3 bases, with 11 bases spanning the gap. Germline V lookup: CDR1 MDHEN, CDR2 SYDVKM. CDR3 bases: TGTGCCAGCAGTTTACCCCAGCGAATCTACGAGCAGTACTTC. Its translation is CASSLPQRIYEQYF. Full variable domain (remainder filled in from reference TRBV28 and TRBJ2-7): DVKVTQSSRYLVKRTGEKVFLECVQDMDHENMFWYRQDPGLGLRLIYFSYDVKMKEKGDIPEGYSVSREKKERFSLILESASTNQTSMYLCASSLPQRIYEQYFGPGTRLTVT.

V usage is TRBV29-1 and J usage is TRBJ2-2, with D perhaps being TRBD1 or TRBD2 (5 bases each). CDR1 and CDR2 (germline): SQVTM, ANQGSEA. This CDR3 is built from 14 residues. V lost 8 bases and J lost 2, with 15 bases in between. CDR3 protein: CSFEGYPNTGELFF. The CDR3, as DNA: TGCAGCTTCGAGGGGTACCCAAACACCGGGGAGCTGTTTTTT.

V is TRBV5-1 and J is TRBJ1-2, with 11 bases aligning to TRBD1. The CDR3 spans 16 residues. CDR1 and CDR2 (germline): SGHRS, YFSETQ. The ends lost 4 bases at V and 3 bases at J; junction bases unmatched: 8. DNA for the CDR3: TGCGCCAGCAGCCCCCCGGGACAGGGGGTCGACTATGGCTACACCTTC. Translation: CASSPPGQGVDYGYTF.

The CDR3 coding sequence is TGTGCCAGCTCGCCTAGCGGGAGCCGGAGCTCCTACAATGAGCAGTTCTTC. The encoded protein is CASSPSGSRSSYNEQFF. The rearrangement links TRBV6-1 to TRBJ2-1; TRBD2 aligns across 10 bases. The CDR3 covers 17 residues. Germline values: CDR1 MNHNS, CDR2 SASEGT. The ends lost 8 bases at V and 0 bases at J; junction bases unmatched: 10.

The rearrangement uses TRBV29-1 and TRBJ2-1, with 10 bases identical to TRBD1. The CDR3 contains 16 residues. Germline V gene lookup returns CDR1 SQVTM and CDR2 ANQGSEA. Unmatched junction bases numbered 9, after V lost 3 bases and J lost 4 bases. The CDR3 reads CSVDWVWDRGYNEQFF. CDR3 bases: TGCAGCGTTGATTGGGTGTGGGACAGGGGATACAATGAGCAGTTCTTC.

V usage is TRBV18 and J usage is TRBJ1-1; 10 bases are a match to TRBD1. CDR3 size: 13 residues. The ends lost 3 bases at V and 6 bases at J; junction bases unmatched: 1. The germline V gene has CDR1 KGHSH and CDR2 LQKENI. This CDR3 reads CASSPGQGAEAFF. CDR3 DNA: TGTGCCAGCTCACCCGGACAGGGGGCTGAAGCTTTCTTT.

The sample holds one count of this clonotype. The rearrangement uses TRBV27 and TRBJ2-5; 10 bases fit TRBD2. This CDR3 is built from 16 residues. Germline CDR1 is MNHEY and CDR2 is SMNVEV (reference sequence). V shed 7 bases and J 4 bases; nucleotides not matched to a gene: 12. CDR3 residues: CASKTIASGSGETQYF. In nucleotides, the CDR3 is TGTGCCAGCAAAACCATCGCTAGCGGGAGTGGAGAGACCCAGTACTTC.

This sequence joins TRBV20-1 and TRBJ2-7, with 10 bases that match TRBD2. From germline, CDR1 is DFQATT and CDR2 SNEGSKA (reference sequence). V dropped 4 bases and J dropped 2; count of bases not matched to a gene: 5. The CDR3 has 14 residues. This chain's CDR3 is CSAIWTSGPYEQYF. CDR3 DNA: TGCAGTGCTATTTGGACTAGCGGACCCTACGAGCAGTACTTC.

The rearrangement uses TRBV20-1 and TRBJ2-5, with a tentative D call TRBD2 (6 bases). V shed 3 bases and J shed 0 bases, with 17 bases lying between them. This CDR3 spans 16 amino acids. Germline values: CDR1 DFQATT, CDR2 SNEGSKA (reference sequence). The CDR3 loop is CSARPLGLANQETQYF. DNA for the CDR3: TGCAGTGCTAGGCCCTTGGGGCTAGCGAACCAAGAGACCCAGTACTTC.

The CDR3 is CASSTKGGANTQYF. The CDR3 region has the DNA TGTGCCAGCAGCACGAAAGGCGGGGCAAATACGCAGTATTTT. The V gene is TRBV7-3, the J gene TRBJ2-3, with D possibly TRBD2 on 6 matching bases. Germline V gene sequence: CDR1 SGHTA, CDR2 FQGTGA. V lost 5 bases to trimming and J lost 7 bases, with 16 bases between them. CDR3 length equals 14 residues.